The 22 T cell receptor beta chains below all came from one sample that was sequenced in a study of T cell responses to AZD1222 COVID-19 vaccine. Profiled with immunoSEQ multiplex PCR; TCRdb holds only in-frame clones, not every one. The sample has about 130,000 clones, roughly 86% seen once. The sample consisted of peripheral blood, taken on day 0 of AZD1222 vaccination. These receptors were collected from an adult in good health.

The chain joins TRBV29-1 to TRBJ1-2; 8 bases line up with TRBD1. The CDR3 contains 13 residues. Germline CDR1 reads SQVTM; CDR2 reads ANQGSEA. The V segment lost 7 bases and the J segment 1 base; nucleotides outside the gene matches: 5. Here the CDR3 reads CSGTTGVNYGYTF. In nucleotides, the CDR3 is TGCAGCGGGACGACAGGGGTTAACTATGGCTACACCTTC.

V and J are TRBV9 and TRBJ1-1, with D perhaps TRBD1 (6 bases). Germline CDR1 is SGDLS and CDR2 is YYNGEE. CDR3 length: 14 amino acids. The V and J ends lost 2 bases and 3 bases respectively, with 11 bases between them. This chain's CDR3 is CASSVDRLDTEAFF. The CDR3, as DNA: TGTGCCAGCAGCGTTGACAGGCTCGACACTGAAGCTTTCTTT.

This chain joins TRBV28 and TRBJ1-6, with unresolved D. CDR1 and CDR2 (germline): MDHEN, SYDVKM. The CDR3 spans 15 residues. V gave up 6 bases and J gave up 6 bases, with 15 bases separating them. In DNA, the CDR3 is TGTGCCAGCAGACAAAATTGGGTCGGTAATTCACCCCTCCACTTT. It encodes CASRQNWVGNSPLHF.

V and J are TRBV10-2 and TRBJ2-3, with TRBD2 identical over 9 bases. V shed 8 bases, J shed 2 bases, and the junction held 5 bases outside the gene matches. CDR3 length: 14 amino acids. The V gene's germline CDR1 is WSHSY and CDR2 SAAADI. The DNA for the CDR3 is TGCGCCAGCCGGAGCGGGGGGCTCACAGATACGCAGTATTTT. Its protein is CASRSGGLTDTQYF.

This CDR3 reads CASSTRQGLAKNIQYF. CDR3 DNA: TGTGCCAGTAGTACTAGACAGGGCCTAGCCAAAAACATTCAGTACTTC. The chain carries TRBV19 and TRBJ2-4; 7 bases map to TRBD1. Germline V gene lookup returns CDR1 LNHDA and CDR2 SQIVND (reference sequence). The CDR3 is made up of 16 amino acids. V was clipped by 4 bases and J by 0 bases; unmatched bases: 6.

The chain joins TRBV19 to TRBJ1-2; 10 bases align to TRBD1. Per germline, CDR1 LNHDA and CDR2 SQIVND (reference sequence). Trimming removed 1 base from V and 13 bases from J; junction bases left unmatched: 12. The CDR3 runs to 15 residues. Here the CDR3 reads CASSIGDRGTMATTF. The DNA for the CDR3 is TGTGCCAGTAGTATAGGGGACAGGGGAACTATGGCTACCACCTTC.

This clone was counted only a few times. The chain has TRBV27 and TRBJ1-2, with TRBD1 matching 11 bases. Per the germline V gene, CDR1 is MNHEY and CDR2 is SMNVEV (reference sequence). Germline trimming cut 5 bases from V and 4 bases from J; bases unmatched to any gene: 12. The CDR3 is 17 residues long. CDR3 nucleotide sequence: TGTGCCAGCAGTCAAAGGACAGGGGGCCTGATGGCCTATGGCTACACCTTC. This sequence encodes CASSQRTGGLMAYGYTF.

The chain carries TRBV19 and TRBJ1-4; D might be TRBD1 (5 bases). The germline V and J ends were trimmed by 7 bases and 2 bases, with 14 bases remaining between them. The CDR3 is made up of 15 amino acids. The germline CDR1 and CDR2 sequences are LNHDA and SQIVND (reference sequence). CDR3 amino acids: CASTRGMFTNEKLFF. For the CDR3, the DNA is TGTGCCAGTACCCGGGGGATGTTCACTAATGAAAAACTGTTTTTT.

The J gene is TRBJ2-2, the V gene TRBV10-1, with TRBD2 matching 7 bases. V shed 4 bases and J 6 bases; nucleotides not matched to a gene: 8. The germline V gene has CDR1 WNHNN and CDR2 SYGVQD (reference sequence). The CDR3 is made up of 15 amino acids. CDR3 residues: CASSVASGRAGELFF. DNA of the CDR3: TGCGCCAGCAGTGTGGCTAGCGGTAGGGCCGGGGAGCTGTTTTTT.

This rearrangement joins TRBV6-2 or TRBV6-3 to TRBJ2-1, with 8 bases fitting TRBD1. V was pared by 6 bases and J by 4 bases, with 5 bases of the junction left unmatched. CDR1 and CDR2 (germline): MNHEY, SVGEGT. The CDR3 consists of 14 residues. The CDR3 nucleotides read TGTGCCAGCAGCCAGGGACAGGCTTACAATGAGCAGTTCTTC. Protein sequence: CASSQGQAYNEQFF.

As to this clone: Compared with germline, one end of the junction differs, possibly owing to a read error. The gene calls are TRBV10-3 and TRBJ2-3; TRBD2 agrees at 11 bases. The CDR3 is 13 residues long. Germline assignment: CDR1 ENHRY and CDR2 SYGVKD. The CDR3 loop is CATLAGDTNTQYF. DNA for the CDR3: TGTGCCACACTAGCGGGAGACACAAATACGCAGTATTTT.

The chain recombines TRBV2 with TRBJ2-7; D is possibly TRBD1 or TRBD2 (6 bases each). The germline V gene has CDR1 SNHLY and CDR2 FYNNEI. This CDR3 has 16 residues. Trimming stripped 2 bases from V and 0 bases from J, with 14 bases between. CDR3: CASSEKGDSRSYEQYF. In nucleotides, the CDR3 is TGTGCCAGCAGTGAAAAGGGGGACTCCCGCTCCTACGAGCAGTACTTC.

This clone showed up just once. The V gene is TRBV19, the J gene TRBJ1-5, with TRBD1 as a possible D gene (5 bases). This CDR3 region has 16 residues. Trimming took off 8 bases at V and 5 bases at J, with 22 bases between the two ends. CDR1 is LNHDA, CDR2 SQIVND, per germline (reference sequence). DNA for the CDR3: TGTGCCAGTGGGGCCGGAGGAAGGGGTGACGATCAGCCCCAGCATTTT. Translated, it gives CASGAGGRGDDQPQHF.

This chain uses TRBV28 with TRBJ1-2; a possible D gene is TRBD1 (6 bases). CDR3 length: 11 residues. Germline assignment: CDR1 MDHEN and CDR2 SYDVKM. Trimming took off 7 bases at V and 13 bases at J, with 16 bases between the two ends. CDR3 nucleotide sequence: TGTGCCAGCACCTACCGGACAGCCATCACCTTC. Amino acids: CASTYRTAITF.

The rearrangement joins TRBV7-8 to TRBJ2-5, with unresolved D. CDR3 length equals 15 residues. The germline V and J ends were trimmed by 1 base and 5 bases, with 14 bases remaining between them. Per germline, CDR1 SGHVS and CDR2 FQNEAQ. CDR3: CASSLDTTPGETQYF. CDR3 sequence (DNA): TGTGCCAGCAGCTTAGATACGACCCCCGGGGAGACCCAGTACTTC.

J is TRBJ2-3 and V is TRBV2; a weak D match, TRBD2 (6 bases). The germline V gene has CDR1 SNHLY and CDR2 FYNNEI. The CDR3 totals 14 residues. Trimming cost V 7 bases and J 2 bases, with 13 bases left between them. The CDR3 reads CASMRDPATDTQYF. The DNA for the CDR3 is TGTGCCAGCATGCGGGACCCAGCCACAGATACGCAGTATTTT.

The chain combines TRBV28 with TRBJ2-7; 7 bases are a match to TRBD1. This CDR3 is 14 amino acids long. Germline V gives CDR1 MDHEN, CDR2 SYDVKM. V shed 6 bases and J 3 bases; nucleotides not matched to a gene: 8. As DNA, the CDR3 is TGTGCCAGCAGGTGGATGGGACAGCTCTACGAGCAGTACTTC. It is translated as CASRWMGQLYEQYF.

The chain has TRBV5-1 and TRBJ2-1; a possible D gene is TRBD2 (6 bases). This CDR3 region has 15 residues. V was shortened by 1 base and J by 3 bases, with 11 bases between the two germline ends. The germline gives CDR1 SGHRS, CDR2 YFSETQ. The CDR3 region is CASSLNGGDYNEQFF. CDR3 in DNA: TGCGCCAGCAGCTTGAACGGCGGGGACTACAATGAGCAGTTCTTC. The variable domain in full, with the rest retrieved from reference TRBV5-1 and TRBJ2-1, is KAGVTQTPRYLIKTRGQQVTLSCSPISGHRSVSWYQQTPGQGLQFLFEYFSETQRNKGNFPGRFSGRQFSNSRSEMNVSTLELGDSALYLCASSLNGGDYNEQFFGPGTRLTVL.

V gene TRBV19 combines with J gene TRBJ2-7; 9 bases align to TRBD2. The CDR3 is 15 amino acids. Trimming took 2 bases from V and 3 from J; bases not matched to a gene: 5. From germline, CDR1 is LNHDA and CDR2 SQIVND (reference sequence). Here the CDR3 reads CASSIRASGIYEQYF. The CDR3 bases are TGTGCCAGTAGTATAAGGGCTAGCGGGATCTACGAGCAGTACTTC.

V gene TRBV5-8 combines with J gene TRBJ1-5; D uncertain. Germline CDR1 SGHTS, CDR2 YDEGEE. This CDR3 has 14 amino acids. With 0 bases removed from V and 2 bases from J, the gap between germline ends came to 6 bases. The CDR3 DNA reads as TGTGCCAGCAGCTTGGATACCCGCAATCAGCCCCAGCATTTT. Amino acid sequence: CASSLDTRNQPQHF.

The chain has TRBV11-2 and TRBJ2-3, with D unresolved. The V end lost 3 bases, the J end lost 4 bases, and 8 bases lay between the germline ends. This CDR3 spans 13 amino acids. Germline CDR1 is SGHAT and CDR2 is FQNNGV. DNA of the CDR3: TGTGCCAGCAGCTTCAGAGGCGCAGATACGCAGTATTTT. Encoded protein: CASSFRGADTQYF.

The chain is built from TRBV7-8 and TRBJ1-5; D is undetermined. CDR3 length equals 14 residues. Germline V gene data show CDR1 as SGHVS and CDR2 as FQNEAQ. V lost 5 bases, J lost 4 bases, and 12 bases lay in between. CDR3 protein: CASSRTVVNQPQHF. The CDR3 DNA reads TGTGCCAGCAGCAGAACAGTAGTGAATCAGCCCCAGCATTTT.